The T cell receptor (beta chain) described here comes from a study of T cell responses to AZD1222 COVID-19 vaccine. Notes on the study in general: Close to half of all spike-specific TCRs reportedly target regions of the variants that are unmutated. Spike-wide coverage was observed for vaccine-associated CD4 TCRs, with dominant responses at 160-218 and 743-854.

Details on this clone: The antigen is not known.

Sequenced by immunoSEQ multiplex PCR; TCRdb stores in-frame clones only, minus some. The data hold 150,000 or so clones, with approximately 90% observed a single time. The CDR3 covers 14 residues. V lost 4 bases and J lost 4; bases outside the gene matches: 3. The chain joins TRBV5-7 to TRBJ1-4, with 8 bases fitting TRBD1. TRBV5-7 qualifies as an ORF whose function is uncertain. This specimen was peripheral blood, taken on day 0 of AZD1222 vaccination. The TCR was taken from an adult in good health. CDR3 loop: CASSPTGDNEKLFF. CDR3 DNA sequence: TGTGCCAGCAGCCCGACAGGGGATAATGAAAAACTGTTTTTT.